One sample yielded the 18 T cell receptor beta chains listed below, sequenced in a study of beta chain features in type 1 diabetes. The sequenced template was cDNA made from the entire isolated RNA. The repertoire was sequenced with immunoSEQ multiplex PCR; TCRdb's copy has only in-frame clones and lacks some. Of 810,000 or so clones listed, about a sixth are singletons. Specimen: naive CD4+ T cells from blood. Receptor source: a woman in her late teens or twenties in good health.

This clone was counted between two and nine times. The V call is TRBV7-2, the J call TRBJ2-3; D perhaps matches TRBD1 (6 bases). The CDR3 contains 17 residues. Germline CDR1 reads SGHTA; CDR2 reads FQGNSA. Trimming removed 1 base at V and 2 bases at J, with 16 bases between. In nucleotides, the CDR3 is TGTGCCAGCAGCTTAGGAGGGGGAGTAGCTATCACAGATACGCAGTATTTT. Its protein product is CASSLGGGVAITDTQYF.

The chain has TRBV19 and TRBJ1-2, with D unclear. Germline CDR1 reads LNHDA; CDR2 reads SQIVND (reference sequence). V was trimmed by 9 bases and J by 4 bases, leaving 3 bases between them. CDR3 size: 9 residues. The CDR3 DNA reads TGTGCCAGCGGCTATGGCTACACCTTC. Translation: CASGYGYTF.

This clone turned up a few times. The chain links TRBV7-3 to TRBJ2-2; D is ambiguous. Deletions cut 4 bases from V and 3 bases from J, with 15 bases between. Germline values: CDR1 SGHTA, CDR2 FQGTGA. The CDR3 runs 16 residues. In DNA form, the CDR3 reads TGTGCCAGCAGCTACACCCCCGCTGGCCACACCGGGGAGCTGTTTTTT. As protein: CASSYTPAGHTGELFF. Drawing the rest from reference TRBV7-3 and TRBJ2-2, the complete variable domain is GAGVSQTPSNKVTEKGKYVELRCDPISGHTALYWYRQSLGQGPEFLIYFQGTGAADDSGLPNDRFFAVRPEGSVSTLKIQRTERGDSAVYLCASSYTPAGHTGELFFGEGSRLTVL.

In its sample, this clone was seen a few times. Other DNA sequences in this specimen translate into the identical CDR3. J is TRBJ2-7 and V is TRBV15; no clear D. CDR1 LNHNV and CDR2 YYDKDF come from the germline V gene (reference sequence). Trimming took 0 bases from V and 0 from J, leaving 6 bases between them. This CDR3 is 14 amino acids long. CDR3 sequence (DNA): TGTGCCACCAGCAGAGACACGAGCTCCTACGAGCAGTACTTC. Its translation: CATSRDTSSYEQYF. The entire variable domain, with the rest obtained from reference TRBV15 and TRBJ2-7, is as follows: DAMVIQNPRYQVTQFGKPVTLSCSQTLNHNVMYWYQQKSSQAPKLLFHYYDKDFNNEADTPDNFQSRRPNTSFCFLDIRSPGLGDTAMYLCATSRDTSSYEQYFGPGTRLTVT.

This clone was detected only a few times. The chain is built from TRBV6-5 and TRBJ2-3; 7 bases fit TRBD2. The CDR3 runs 14 residues. Per the germline V gene, CDR1 is MNHEY and CDR2 is SVGAGI. V shed 4 bases and J 1 base; nucleotides not matched to a gene: 2. The CDR3 sequence: CASSFAGGTDTQYF. As DNA, the CDR3 is TGTGCCAGCAGTTTTGCGGGGGGCACAGATACGCAGTATTTT.

This clone has only a few counts. Other DNA variants within this sample encode the same CDR3. The chain links TRBV14 to TRBJ2-5; D may be TRBD1 or TRBD2 (6 bases each). The V end was cut by 3 bases, the J end by 5 bases, with 7 bases between. The germline V gene encodes CDR1 SGHDN and CDR2 FVKESK. This CDR3 region has 12 residues. CDR3 DNA: TGTGCCAGCAGCCACGGGGGCGAGACCCAGTACTTC. The encoded protein is CASSHGGETQYF.

The rearrangement links TRBV21-1 to TRBJ1-5; TRBD1, the table's D call, lacks a check against the DNA. TRBV21-1 is a documented pseudogene. The CDR3 sequence is 14 residues long. In nucleotides, the CDR3 is TGTGCCAGCAGCAATCGACAGGGAGATCAGCCCCAGCATTTT. Its protein is CASSNRQGDQPQHF.

This clone was counted between two and nine times. The chain links TRBV4-3 to TRBJ2-7; the D gene is possibly TRBD1 (5 bases). Trimming shortened V by 1 base and J by 0 bases, and 10 bases separated the two germline ends. The CDR3 is 15 residues long. Germline assignment: CDR1 LGHNA and CDR2 YSLEER. Written as DNA, the CDR3 is TGCGCCAGCAGCCAAGGGCTAAGGGGCTCCTACGAGCAGTACTTC. Translation gives CASSQGLRGSYEQYF.

On this clone itself: Other DNA sequences from this sample encode an identical CDR3 as well. The CDR3 loop is CASSLDRRGETQYF. CDR3 bases: TGTGCCAGCAGTCTCGACAGGAGGGGAGAGACCCAGTACTTC. This chain links TRBV28 with TRBJ2-5, with D perhaps being TRBD1 or TRBD2 (6 bases each). CDR3 length: 14 residues. The V end was cut by 5 bases, the J end by 4 bases, with 14 bases between. Looked up from germline, CDR1 is MDHEN and CDR2 is SYDVKM.

This clone was detected a few times. The V and J genes are TRBV10-3 and TRBJ2-2, with 10 bases that match TRBD2. Germline V gives CDR1 ENHRY, CDR2 SYGVKD. This CDR3 contains 14 residues. Trimming at V came to 8 bases and at J to 1 base, leaving 1 base not matched to a gene. DNA of the CDR3: TGTGCCATCCGGACTAGCGGGAACACCGGGGAGCTGTTTTTT. Translating it yields CAIRTSGNTGELFF.

V is TRBV23-1 and J is TRBJ2-1; tentatively, D is TRBD2 (6 bases). TRBV23-1 counts as an open reading frame of uncertain function. The CDR3 runs to 17 residues. V lost 2 bases, J lost 9 bases, and 23 bases lay in between. The CDR3 DNA reads as TGCGCCAGCAGTCAACCCAGGCGGGGACGATCGGCTGGTGAGCAGTTCTTC. This sequence encodes CASSQPRRGRSAGEQFF.

The chain combines TRBV4-3 with TRBJ1-3; no clear D. Germline CDR1 and CDR2: LGHNA and YSLEER. The CDR3 consists of 15 residues. V gave up 0 bases and J gave up 1 base, with 7 bases separating them. Written as DNA, the CDR3 is TGCGCCAGCAGCCAAGATCCAGGATCTGGAAACACCATATATTTT. Its translation: CASSQDPGSGNTIYF.

The V and J genes are TRBV4-3 and TRBJ2-1, with D perhaps TRBD1 (6 bases). With 0 bases removed from V and 0 bases from J, the gap between germline ends came to 9 bases. This CDR3 region has 16 residues. Germline V gene sequence: CDR1 LGHNA, CDR2 YSLEER. Here the CDR3 DNA reads TGCGCCAGCAGCCAAGATTGGACAGCCTCCTACAATGAGCAGTTCTTC. Protein product: CASSQDWTASYNEQFF.

This clone has a handful of counts. The chain employs TRBV5-4 and TRBJ2-7; TRBD1 matches 10 bases. The CDR3 runs to 15 residues. V dropped 2 bases and J dropped 4; count of bases not matched to a gene: 6. CDR1 SGHNT and CDR2 YYREEE come from the germline V gene (reference sequence). The CDR3 loop is CASSFGGTGAYEQYF. Written as DNA, the CDR3 is TGTGCCAGCAGCTTCGGCGGGACAGGGGCTTACGAGCAGTACTTC.

This clone was seen a handful of times. The rearrangement uses TRBV10-3 and TRBJ1-2; the D gene is possibly TRBD1 (6 bases). V was cut by 6 bases and J by 2 bases, with 13 bases left in between. The CDR3 runs 14 residues. Per germline, CDR1 ENHRY and CDR2 SYGVKD. CDR3 DNA: TGTGCCATCAGGGCGTCAGGGGACAACTATGGCTACACCTTC. Its translation: CAIRASGDNYGYTF.

This clone was found a few times. The V and J genes are TRBV29-1 and TRBJ1-2; 7 bases fit TRBD1. J was trimmed by 2 bases and V by 6 bases; bases with no gene match: 9. Germline V gene data show CDR1 as SQVTM and CDR2 as ANQGSEA. The CDR3 loop spans 14 amino acids. The CDR3 sequence: CSVEPGQTNYGYTF. The CDR3, as DNA: TGCAGCGTGGAACCGGGACAGACAAACTATGGCTACACCTTC.

CDR3 loop: CATRQEREGQETQYF. CDR3 bases: TGTGCCACGCGGCAGGAGCGGGAGGGTCAAGAGACCCAGTACTTC. The genes are TRBV15 and TRBJ2-5; 10 nucleotides line up with TRBD2. The CDR3 has 15 residues. Germline V gene lookup returns CDR1 LNHNV and CDR2 YYDKDF (reference sequence). Unmatched junction bases numbered 9, after V lost 9 bases and J lost 2 bases.

This clone was seen a few times. V and J are TRBV25-1 and TRBJ1-5, with D hard to call. Trimming shortened V by 4 bases and J by 4 bases, and 8 bases separated the two germline ends. The CDR3 runs to 13 residues. Per the germline V gene, CDR1 is MGHDK and CDR2 is SYGVNS. The CDR3 sequence: CASSGGFNQPQHF. CDR3 sequence (DNA): TGTGCCAGCAGTGGTGGGTTTAATCAGCCCCAGCATTTT.